These 3 T cell receptor beta chains share one sample of origin, sequenced in a study of blood T cell repertoires in COVID-19. Profiling relied on immunoSEQ multiplex PCR, and the TCRdb table lists in-frame clones only, not all of them. Among tens of thousands of clones, roughly 80% were seen once, and the ten largest hold roughly 4.8%. The source material was peripheral blood. These receptors were obtained from a woman older than 75 with active or convalescent COVID-19.

This rearrangement joins TRBV2 to TRBJ2-2; 8 bases agree with TRBD2. The CDR3 contains 15 residues. Germline CDR1 is SNHLY and CDR2 is FYNNEI. V shed 2 bases and J 4 bases; nucleotides not matched to a gene: 3. CDR3: CASSESGRGTGELFF. The CDR3 coding sequence is TGTGCCAGCAGTGAAAGCGGGAGAGGCACCGGGGAGCTGTTTTTT.

This clone was detected only once. J is TRBJ2-7 and V is TRBV5-4, with 9 bases lining up with TRBD2. From germline, CDR1 is SGHNT and CDR2 YYREEE (reference sequence). V lost 2 bases to trimming and J lost 2 bases; unmatched junction nucleotides: 8. There are 16 residues in the CDR3. CDR3 amino acids: CASSLSGSGRTYEQYF. In nucleotides, the CDR3 is TGTGCCAGCAGCTTATCCGGGAGCGGGAGGACCTACGAGCAGTACTTC.

The rearrangement uses TRBV7-2 and TRBJ1-5; D might be TRBD1 (6 bases). In germline, CDR1 is SGHTA, CDR2 FQGNSA. The CDR3 loop spans 15 amino acids. V gave up 1 base and J gave up 2 bases, with 9 bases separating them. CDR3 sequence reads: CASSLVQGGNQPQHF. CDR3 DNA: TGTGCCAGCAGCTTAGTACAGGGTGGCAATCAGCCCCAGCATTTT.